This T cell receptor beta chain was identified in a study of early T cells in non-severe SARS-CoV-2 infection. On the study more broadly: Sequencing of unsorted whole blood was done on bulk RNA, leaving chains unpaired.

The germline V gene encodes CDR1 DFQATT and CDR2 SNEGSKA (reference sequence). The V segment lost 5 bases and the J segment 4 bases; nucleotides outside the gene matches: 7. This CDR3 contains 13 residues. Separate cDNA molecules each had unique molecular identifiers attached to them. A single record per CDR3 protein comes from TCRdb applying MiXCR to the 5' RACE reads. The data hold about 60,000 distinct CDR3 sequences, with 14% to 15% observed a single time. This sample comprised whole blood, obtained at baseline. The chain uses TRBV20-1 and TRBJ1-2; 7 bases agree with TRBD1. The TCR originated in an adult who was a healthcare worker with PCR-confirmed SARS-CoV-2 infection or an uninfected control (not recorded which). CDR3 DNA: TGCAGTGCTGCCGGGACAGCTCCCTATGGCTACACCTTC. Protein product: CSAAGTAPYGYTF.